Presented here are 22 T cell receptor beta chains from one specimen sequenced in a study of cytomegalovirus exposure and HLA in healthy donors. 60 Vbeta and 13 Jbeta primers were used in PCR. Assay used: immunoSEQ multiplex PCR; TCRdb lists only in-frame clones, some missing. Among about 120,000 clones, about four fifths were seen once, and the ten largest hold approximately 2.2%. Sample: PBMCs. The receptor source for this set is a woman in her thirties or forties in good health and CMV-seronegative.

V and J are TRBV28 and TRBJ1-4; 12 bases map to TRBD1. Germline values: CDR1 MDHEN, CDR2 SYDVKM. With 3 bases clipped from V and 8 bases from J, the junction kept 10 bases outside the gene matches. The CDR3 is 17 amino acids. The CDR3 spells CASSFNPLGTGGEKLFF. In DNA form, the CDR3 reads TGTGCCAGCAGTTTTAACCCCCTTGGGACAGGGGGCGAAAAACTGTTTTTT.

The chain has TRBV7-9 and TRBJ2-3, with 8 bases that match TRBD2. There are 14 residues in the CDR3. Germline CDR1 and CDR2: SEHNR and FQNEAQ (reference sequence). Germline trimming cut 2 bases from V and 6 bases from J; bases unmatched to any gene: 4. CDR3 DNA: TGTGCCAGCAGCTTAACGGGGGGGCCGGATACGCAGTATTTT. Translated: CASSLTGGPDTQYF.

The chain links TRBV19 to TRBJ2-5, with D possibly being TRBD1 (6 bases). This CDR3 is built from 14 residues. The germline gives CDR1 LNHDA, CDR2 SQIVND (reference sequence). V was pared by 3 bases and J by 4 bases, with 12 bases between. The CDR3 nucleotides read TGTGCCAGTAGTATTACAGGGAATTCAGAGACCCAGTACTTC. It translates to CASSITGNSETQYF.

The chain links TRBV28 to TRBJ2-3; D might be TRBD2 (5 bases). Trimming removed 2 bases from V and 0 bases from J, with 9 bases in between. The CDR3 runs 15 residues. The germline gives CDR1 MDHEN, CDR2 SYDVKM. CDR3 protein: CASSLPGTSTDTQYF. In nucleotides, the CDR3 is TGTGCCAGCAGTTTACCGGGAACTAGCACAGATACGCAGTATTTT.

This clone was seen only a few times. The rearrangement uses TRBV30 and TRBJ1-4; D not resolved. The germline V gene encodes CDR1 GTSNPN and CDR2 SVGIG (reference sequence). The V gene lost 0 bases and the J gene lost 7 bases, with 9 bases spanning the gap. This CDR3 is 13 amino acids long. This CDR3 reads CAWSVEISEKLFF. The CDR3 DNA is TGTGCCTGGAGTGTTGAGATTAGTGAAAAACTGTTTTTT. The full variable domain, in which reference TRBV30 and TRBJ1-4 provide the parts outside the CDR3, is SQTIHQWPATLVQPVGSPLSLECTVEGTSNPNLYWYRQAAGRGLQLLFYSVGIGQISSEVPQNLSASRPQDRQFILSSKKLLLSDSGFYLCAWSVEISEKLFFGSGTQLSVL.

In DNA, the CDR3 is TGTGCCAGCAGTCCCGGGACAGGGAGCAATCAGCCCCAGCATTTT. Translating gives CASSPGTGSNQPQHF. The rearrangement joins TRBV27 to TRBJ1-5; 9 bases fit TRBD1. V was pared by 5 bases and J by 1 base, with 3 bases of the junction left unmatched. The germline CDR1 and CDR2 sequences are MNHEY and SMNVEV (reference sequence). CDR3 length: 15 amino acids.

The rearrangement links TRBV7-9 to TRBJ2-2; D uncertain. Trimming removed 2 bases from V and 4 bases from J, with 11 bases in between. Germline CDR1 is SEHNR and CDR2 is FQNEAQ (reference sequence). CDR3 length equals 15 residues. The CDR3 region is CASSLFLDTTGELFF. The CDR3 region has the DNA TGTGCCAGCAGCTTATTCCTAGATACCACCGGGGAGCTGTTTTTT.

V gene TRBV2 combines with J gene TRBJ2-3; perhaps TRBD1 as D (6 bases). Between the trimmed V and J ends, which lost 5 bases and 0 bases, there was a span of 24 bases. Germline V CDR1 and CDR2: SNHLY, FYNNEI. The CDR3 spans 19 residues. CDR3 DNA: TGTGCCAGCAGTTCTAAGTTCATGAACAGGGTTACTAGCACAGATACGCAGTATTTT. This gives the protein CASSSKFMNRVTSTDTQYF.

The chain employs TRBV5-4 and TRBJ2-2, with D possibly matching TRBD2 (6 bases). Germline assignment: CDR1 SGHNT and CDR2 YYREEE (reference sequence). V dropped 4 bases and J dropped 3 bases, with 7 bases sitting between them. The CDR3 is 13 residues long. This CDR3 is CASSPGDTGELFF. Written as DNA, the CDR3 is TGTGCCAGCAGCCCGGGGGACACCGGGGAGCTGTTTTTT.

The V call is TRBV5-1, the J call TRBJ2-5; 7 bases line up with TRBD2. Germline trimming cut 3 bases from V and 3 bases from J; bases unmatched to any gene: 8. The CDR3 consists of 15 residues. The V gene's germline CDR1 is SGHRS and CDR2 YFSETQ. The CDR3 region has the DNA TGCGCCAGCAGCTGGGGGGGGAGTGGAGAAGAGACCCAGTACTTC. It codes for CASSWGGSGEETQYF.

This clone was recorded once. The rearrangement uses TRBV15 and TRBJ1-5; TRBD1 matches at 9 bases. Germline V gene sequence: CDR1 LNHNV, CDR2 YYDKDF (reference sequence). V dropped 1 base and J dropped 4; count of bases not matched to a gene: 17. The CDR3 sequence is 20 residues long. The CDR3 protein is CATSRVGTGTGKEANQPQHF. DNA for the CDR3: TGTGCCACCAGCAGAGTAGGAACCGGGACAGGGAAAGAGGCTAATCAGCCCCAGCATTTT.

J is TRBJ2-1 and V is TRBV6-5, with a possible D match to TRBD2 (5 bases). The CDR3 contains 12 residues. Per germline, CDR1 MNHEY and CDR2 SVGAGI. The V end was cut by 8 bases, the J end by 0 bases, with 5 bases between. CDR3 sequence reads: CASRGSYNEQFF. As DNA, the CDR3 is TGTGCCAGCCGGGGCTCCTACAATGAGCAGTTCTTC.

The J gene is TRBJ2-3, the V gene TRBV7-2; TRBD1 is a possible D gene (5 bases). This CDR3 comprises 16 residues. Germline V lookup: CDR1 SGHTA, CDR2 FQGNSA. V lost 6 bases and J lost 6, with 22 bases in between. CDR3 amino acids: CASRAPGGASADTQYF. The CDR3, as DNA: TGTGCCAGCAGGGCCCCCGGTGGGGCTTCGGCGGATACGCAGTATTTT.

V gene TRBV30 combines with J gene TRBJ2-1; 14 nucleotides align to TRBD2. This CDR3 spans 13 amino acids. Germline-derived CDR1 and CDR2 are GTSNPN and SVGIG (reference sequence). V dropped 5 bases and J dropped 10; count of bases not matched to a gene: 4. The DNA of the CDR3 is TGTGCCTGGGGGGGACTAGCGGGGGCAGAGCAGTTCTTC. The encoded protein is CAWGGLAGAEQFF.

This clone appeared a few times. CDR3 DNA: TGTGCCAGCACCCACCGAAGGGGTTGGAATGAAAAACTGTTTTTT. As protein: CASTHRRGWNEKLFF. The rearrangement uses TRBV6-5 and TRBJ1-4, with D possibly TRBD1 on 5 matching bases. The V gene lost 7 bases and the J gene lost 5 bases, with 17 bases spanning the gap. Germline V gene sequence: CDR1 MNHEY, CDR2 SVGAGI. CDR3 size: 15 residues.

The V call is TRBV27, the J call TRBJ2-2; the D is unclear. This CDR3 comprises 15 residues. The germline V and J ends were trimmed by 2 bases and 5 bases, with 12 bases remaining between them. Per germline, CDR1 MNHEY and CDR2 SMNVEV (reference sequence). DNA for the CDR3: TGTGCCAGCAGTTTACGTGGTTTGAGGACCGGGGAGCTGTTTTTT. Translated: CASSLRGLRTGELFF.

This rearrangement joins TRBV5-1 to TRBJ2-3, with D hard to call. The CDR3 runs 14 residues. Germline V lookup: CDR1 SGHRS, CDR2 YFSETQ. V was shortened by 2 bases and J by 0 bases, with 7 bases between the two germline ends. CDR3 coding DNA: TGCGCCAGCAGCTTTGGGCAGAGCACAGATACGCAGTATTTT. It yields the protein CASSFGQSTDTQYF.

V and J are TRBV19 and TRBJ2-5; TRBD1 matches at 8 bases. Germline V lookup: CDR1 LNHDA, CDR2 SQIVND (reference sequence). With 6 bases clipped from V and 5 bases from J, the junction kept 8 bases outside the gene matches. There are 14 residues in the CDR3. DNA of the CDR3: TGTGCCAGTAGGCAACAGGGGGATGGGGAGACCCAGTACTTC. It yields the protein CASRQQGDGETQYF.

The rearrangement uses TRBV11-2 and TRBJ2-5; 7 bases align to TRBD1. TRBJ2-7 matches the DNA end more closely, so the J call is doubtful. The CDR3 extends over 12 amino acids. Per the germline V gene, CDR1 is SGHAT and CDR2 is FQNNGV. CDR3 in amino acids: CASSSGGYEQYF. In nucleotides, the CDR3 is TGTGCCAGCAGCTCAGGGGGCTACGAGCAGTACTTC.

The rearrangement links TRBV6-1 to TRBJ1-6; 9 nucleotides line up with TRBD1. The germline V gene encodes CDR1 MNHNS and CDR2 SASEGT. This CDR3 has 14 residues. V gave up 3 bases and J gave up 10 bases; unmatched junction bases: 4. Written as DNA, the CDR3 is TGTGCCAGCAGTGAGAACAGGGGGCTCTCACCCCTCCACTTT. Translation: CASSENRGLSPLHF.

This chain joins TRBV10-2 and TRBJ2-3; the D is unclear. The CDR3 contains 12 residues. The germline V gene encodes CDR1 WSHSY and CDR2 SAAADI. Between the trimmed V and J ends, which lost 6 bases and 7 bases, there was a span of 11 bases. Here the CDR3 DNA reads TGCGCCAGCAGCACCGGGTCCTATACGCAGTATTTT. It translates to CASSTGSYTQYF.

This clone appeared a few times. CDR3 amino acids: CASSIGILYEQYF. CDR3 bases: TGTGCCAGTAGTATCGGGATACTCTACGAGCAGTACTTC. The chain employs TRBV19 and TRBJ2-7; D is possibly TRBD2 (5 bases). Trimming removed 3 bases at V and 3 bases at J, with 9 bases between. This CDR3 region has 13 residues. Germline V lookup: CDR1 LNHDA, CDR2 SQIVND (reference sequence). The whole variable domain, filled in from reference TRBV19 and TRBJ2-7, reads DGGITQSPKYLFRKEGQNVTLSCEQNLNHDAMYWYRQDPGQGLRLIYYSQIVNDFQKGDIAEGYSVSREKKESFPLTVTSAQKNPTAFYLCASSIGILYEQYFGPGTRLTVT.